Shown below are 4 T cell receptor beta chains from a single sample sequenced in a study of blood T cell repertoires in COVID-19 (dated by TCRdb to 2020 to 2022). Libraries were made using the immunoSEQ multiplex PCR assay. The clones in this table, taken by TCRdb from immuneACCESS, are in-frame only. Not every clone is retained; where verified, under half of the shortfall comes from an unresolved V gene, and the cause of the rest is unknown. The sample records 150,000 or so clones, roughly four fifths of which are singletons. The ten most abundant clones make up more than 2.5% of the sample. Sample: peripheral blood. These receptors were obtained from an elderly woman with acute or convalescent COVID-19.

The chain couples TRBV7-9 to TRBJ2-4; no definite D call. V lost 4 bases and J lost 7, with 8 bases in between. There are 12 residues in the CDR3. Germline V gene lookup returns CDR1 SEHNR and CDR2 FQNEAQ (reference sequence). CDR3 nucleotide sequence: TGTGCCAGCAGCTCCGACGGGAACATTCAGTACTTC. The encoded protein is CASSSDGNIQYF.

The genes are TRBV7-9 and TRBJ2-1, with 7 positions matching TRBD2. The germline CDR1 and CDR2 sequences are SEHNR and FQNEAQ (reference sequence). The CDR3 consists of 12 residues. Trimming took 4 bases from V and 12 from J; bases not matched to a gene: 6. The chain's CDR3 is CASSWPGGGQFF. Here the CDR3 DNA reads TGTGCCAGCAGCTGGCCGGGGGGAGGGCAGTTCTTC.

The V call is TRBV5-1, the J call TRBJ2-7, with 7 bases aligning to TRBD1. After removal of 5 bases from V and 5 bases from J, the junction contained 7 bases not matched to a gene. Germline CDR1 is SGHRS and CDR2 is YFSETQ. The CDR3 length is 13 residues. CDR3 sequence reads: CASSVGQRDEQYF. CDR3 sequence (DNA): TGCGCCAGCAGTGTGGGACAGAGAGACGAGCAGTACTTC.

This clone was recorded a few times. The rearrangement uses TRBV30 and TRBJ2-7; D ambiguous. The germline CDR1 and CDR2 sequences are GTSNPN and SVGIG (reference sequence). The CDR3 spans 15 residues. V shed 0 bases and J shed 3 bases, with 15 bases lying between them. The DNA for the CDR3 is TGTGCCTGGAGTGTACTAAGGTCCGGCAACTACGAGCAGTACTTC. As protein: CAWSVLRSGNYEQYF.